This T cell receptor (beta chain) was captured by sequencing in a study of CD8+ T cells in alopecia areata. Study-level background: Patients received oral tofacitinib, 5 to 10 mg twice daily, for moderate-to-severe alopecia areata. Overall study findings and caveats: Across lesional scalp, and particularly alopecia totalis/universalis, clonality surpassed that of normal scalp.

RNA was extracted and reverse transcribed into cDNA as the sequencing template. The assay was immunoSEQ multiplex PCR, and TCRdb's table has in-frame clones only and misses some. This table has under 350,000 clones, about 62% appearing once. J was trimmed by 6 bases and V by 3 bases; bases with no gene match: 2. This CDR3 comprises 12 residues. From germline, CDR1 is LGHNA and CDR2 YSLEER. As to this clone: Antigen: not known.

The sample's treatment: oral pan-JAK inhibitor, 5-10 mg twice daily. Peripheral blood and lesional scalp punch biopsies came from alopecia areata patients. The TCR originated in a human donor with alopecia areata. Specimen: CD4+ T cells sorted from blood, collected at week 24, from a patient treated with tofacitinib. The chain is built from TRBV4-3 and TRBJ2-7; 7 nucleotides align to TRBD1. CDR3 in DNA: TGCGCCAGCAGCCAGCCAGGGGGCGAGCAGTACTTC. Translating it yields CASSQPGGEQYF.